This T cell receptor (beta chain) was recovered during a study of CD8+CD57+ T cells in acquired aplastic anemia. Study context: Sorted cells (CD4+ and CD8+) yielded DNA amounts that averaged approximately 2.9 ug.

CDR3 and TCR beta VDJ profiling relied on a genomic DNA template. Each CDR3 protein gets one entry after TCRdb re-called the reads with MiXCR. The data show about half a million distinct CDR3 sequences, over 25% seen once. Previously, flow cytometry had revealed CD8+CD57+ cell expansion in the patients chosen for sequencing. The study sampled blood from patients who had received no therapy. This CDR3 contains 14 residues. Germline CDR1 WNHNN, CDR2 SYGVQD (reference sequence). There are many counts of this clonotype. One junction end disagrees with the germline gene, perhaps due to a read error. The chain combines TRBV10-1 with TRBJ2-6; D is perhaps TRBD1 (5 bases). The sequencing input was sorted CD4+, CD8+, or CD8+CD57+ T cells (not recorded which) from PBMCs. This receptor was obtained from a human donor with aplastic anemia. CDR3 sequence (DNA): TGCGCCAGCAGCTACAACTCTGGGGCCAACGCCCTGACTTTC. Amino acids: CASSYNSGANALTF.